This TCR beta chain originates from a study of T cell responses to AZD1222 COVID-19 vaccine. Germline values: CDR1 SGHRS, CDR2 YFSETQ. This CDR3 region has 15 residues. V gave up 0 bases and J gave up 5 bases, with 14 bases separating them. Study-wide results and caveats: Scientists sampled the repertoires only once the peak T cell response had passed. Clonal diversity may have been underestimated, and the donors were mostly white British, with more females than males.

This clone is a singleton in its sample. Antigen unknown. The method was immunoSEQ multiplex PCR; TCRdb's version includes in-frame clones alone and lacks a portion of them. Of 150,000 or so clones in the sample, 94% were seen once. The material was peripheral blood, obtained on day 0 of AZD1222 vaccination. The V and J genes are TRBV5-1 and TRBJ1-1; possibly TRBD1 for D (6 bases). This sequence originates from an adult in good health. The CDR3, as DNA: TGCGCCAGCAGCTTGGCAAACAGGGTGATTACTGAAGCTTTCTTT. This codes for CASSLANRVITEAFF.